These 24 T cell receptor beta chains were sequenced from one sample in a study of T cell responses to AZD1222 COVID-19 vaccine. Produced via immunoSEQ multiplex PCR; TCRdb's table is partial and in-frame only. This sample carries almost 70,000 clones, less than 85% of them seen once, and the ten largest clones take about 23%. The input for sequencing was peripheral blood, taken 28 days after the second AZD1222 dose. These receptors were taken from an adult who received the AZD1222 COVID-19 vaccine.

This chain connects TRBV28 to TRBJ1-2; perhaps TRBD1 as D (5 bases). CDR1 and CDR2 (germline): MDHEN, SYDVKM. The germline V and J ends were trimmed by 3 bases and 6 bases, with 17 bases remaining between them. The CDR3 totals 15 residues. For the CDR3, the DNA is TGTGCCAGCAGTTTTAGTCAGGGAGTGCTCAATGGCTACACCTTC. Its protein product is CASSFSQGVLNGYTF.

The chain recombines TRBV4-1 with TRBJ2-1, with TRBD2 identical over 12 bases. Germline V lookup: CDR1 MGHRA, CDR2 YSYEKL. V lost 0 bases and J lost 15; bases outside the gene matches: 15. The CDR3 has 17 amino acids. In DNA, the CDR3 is TGCGCCAGCAGCCAAGATCTTTTCGGGCTAGCGGGGGGGCCCCCGTTCTTC. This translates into CASSQDLFGLAGGPPFF.

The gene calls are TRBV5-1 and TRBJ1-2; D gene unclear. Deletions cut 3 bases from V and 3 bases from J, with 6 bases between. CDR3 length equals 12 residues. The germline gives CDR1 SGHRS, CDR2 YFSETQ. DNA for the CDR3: TGCGCCAGCAGCTCGACCGACTATGGCTACACCTTC. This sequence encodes CASSSTDYGYTF.

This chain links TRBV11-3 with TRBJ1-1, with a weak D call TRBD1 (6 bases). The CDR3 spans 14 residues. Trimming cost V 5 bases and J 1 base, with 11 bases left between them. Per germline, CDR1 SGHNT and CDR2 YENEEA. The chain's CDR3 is CASSRGGWNTEAFF. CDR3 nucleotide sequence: TGTGCCAGCAGCCGAGGGGGATGGAACACTGAAGCTTTCTTT.

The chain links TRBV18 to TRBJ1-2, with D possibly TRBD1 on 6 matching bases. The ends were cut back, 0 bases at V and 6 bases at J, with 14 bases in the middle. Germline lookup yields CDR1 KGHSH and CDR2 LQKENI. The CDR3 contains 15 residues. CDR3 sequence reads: CASSPPSAGADGYTF. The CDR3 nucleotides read TGTGCCAGCTCACCACCGAGTGCGGGGGCGGATGGCTACACCTTC.

The CDR3 DNA follows: TGTGCCAGCAGCGTAGGGGCTTCCTACGAGCAGTACTTC. Its translation is CASSVGASYEQYF. This chain links TRBV9 with TRBJ2-7; D is unresolved. V gave up 0 bases and J gave up 1 base, with 5 bases separating them. In germline, CDR1 is SGDLS, CDR2 YYNGEE. This CDR3 has 13 amino acids.

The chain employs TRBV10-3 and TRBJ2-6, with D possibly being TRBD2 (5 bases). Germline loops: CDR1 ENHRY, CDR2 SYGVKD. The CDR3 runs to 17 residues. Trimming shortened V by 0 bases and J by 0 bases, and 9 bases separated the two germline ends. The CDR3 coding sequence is TGTGCCATCAGTGAGTCGCTGGGAGACTCTGGGGCCAACGTCCTGACTTTC. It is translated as CAISESLGDSGANVLTF.

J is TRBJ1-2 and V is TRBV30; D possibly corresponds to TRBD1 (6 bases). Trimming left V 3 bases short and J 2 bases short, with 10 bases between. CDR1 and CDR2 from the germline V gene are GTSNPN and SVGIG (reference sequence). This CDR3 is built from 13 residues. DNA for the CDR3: TGTGCCTGGAGCGTCACAGGGAACTATGGCTACACCTTC. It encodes CAWSVTGNYGYTF.

DNA for the CDR3: TGTGCCAGCAGTGAAAACAGGGCTGCTGCTTTCTTT. Protein sequence: CASSENRAAAFF. The chain links TRBV2 to TRBJ1-1; perhaps TRBD1 as D (6 bases). The CDR3 is 12 residues long. The V gene lost 2 bases and the J gene lost 11 bases, with 12 bases spanning the gap. CDR1 and CDR2 from the germline V gene are SNHLY and FYNNEI.

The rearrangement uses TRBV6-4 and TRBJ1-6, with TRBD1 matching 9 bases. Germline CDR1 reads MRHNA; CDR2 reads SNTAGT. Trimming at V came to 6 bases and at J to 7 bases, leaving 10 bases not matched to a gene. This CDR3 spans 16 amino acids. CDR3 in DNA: TGTGCCAGCAGACCCGTCGACAGGGGGGTGAATTCACCCCTCCACTTT. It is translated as CASRPVDRGVNSPLHF.

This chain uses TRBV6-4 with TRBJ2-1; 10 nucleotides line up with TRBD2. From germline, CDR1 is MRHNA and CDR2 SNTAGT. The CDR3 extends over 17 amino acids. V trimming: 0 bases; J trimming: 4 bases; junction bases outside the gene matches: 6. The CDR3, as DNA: TGTGCCAGCAGTGACTCATTAGCTAGCGGGAGTTACAATGAGCAGTTCTTC. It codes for CASSDSLASGSYNEQFF.

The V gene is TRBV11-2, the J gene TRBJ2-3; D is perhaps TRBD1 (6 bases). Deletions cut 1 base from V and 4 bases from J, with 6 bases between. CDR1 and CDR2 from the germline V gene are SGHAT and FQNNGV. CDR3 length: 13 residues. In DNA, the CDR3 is TGTGCCAGCAGCTTAGCAGGGGCAGATACGCAGTATTTT. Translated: CASSLAGADTQYF.

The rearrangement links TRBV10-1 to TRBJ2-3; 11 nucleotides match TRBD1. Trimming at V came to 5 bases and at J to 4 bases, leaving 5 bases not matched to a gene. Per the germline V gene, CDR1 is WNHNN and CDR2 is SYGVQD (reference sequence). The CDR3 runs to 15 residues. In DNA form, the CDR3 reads TGCGCCAGCAGTTCGGGACAGGGGGTAGCAGATACGCAGTATTTT. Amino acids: CASSSGQGVADTQYF.

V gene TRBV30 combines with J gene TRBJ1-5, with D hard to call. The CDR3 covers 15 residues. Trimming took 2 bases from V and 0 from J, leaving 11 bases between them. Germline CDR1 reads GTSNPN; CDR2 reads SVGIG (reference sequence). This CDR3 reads CAWSRKGISNQPQHF. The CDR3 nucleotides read TGTGCCTGGAGTAGAAAGGGCATTAGCAATCAGCCCCAGCATTTT.

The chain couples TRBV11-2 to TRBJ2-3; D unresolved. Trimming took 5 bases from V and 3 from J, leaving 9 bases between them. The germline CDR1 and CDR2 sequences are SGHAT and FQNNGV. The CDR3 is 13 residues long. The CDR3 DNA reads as TGTGCCAGCAGCCCAGACCTGACAGATACGCAGTATTTT. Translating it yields CASSPDLTDTQYF.

The CDR3: CASSEGFGPNYGYTF. CDR3 in DNA: TGTGCCAGCAGTGAAGGTTTTGGTCCGAACTATGGCTACACCTTC. The J gene is TRBJ1-2, the V gene TRBV6-1; D remains unclear. The V end lost 1 base, the J end lost 2 bases, and 11 bases lay between the germline ends. The CDR3 extends over 15 amino acids. CDR1 is MNHNS and CDR2 is SASEGT in the germline V gene.

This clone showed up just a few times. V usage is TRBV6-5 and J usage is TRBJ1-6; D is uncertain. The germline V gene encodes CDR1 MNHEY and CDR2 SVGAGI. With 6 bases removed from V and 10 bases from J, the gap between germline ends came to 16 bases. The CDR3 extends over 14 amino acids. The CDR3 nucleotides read TGTGCCAGCAGGACGTGGGTGCCGAGGTCACCCCTCCACTTT. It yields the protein CASRTWVPRSPLHF.

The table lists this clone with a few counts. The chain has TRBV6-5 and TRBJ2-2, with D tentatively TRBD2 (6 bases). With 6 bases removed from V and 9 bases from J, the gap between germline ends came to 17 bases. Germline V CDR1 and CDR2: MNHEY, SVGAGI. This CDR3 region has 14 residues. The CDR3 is CASSLRLDPRELFF. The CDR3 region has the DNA TGTGCCAGCAGCCTCCGACTAGACCCCAGGGAGCTGTTTTTT.

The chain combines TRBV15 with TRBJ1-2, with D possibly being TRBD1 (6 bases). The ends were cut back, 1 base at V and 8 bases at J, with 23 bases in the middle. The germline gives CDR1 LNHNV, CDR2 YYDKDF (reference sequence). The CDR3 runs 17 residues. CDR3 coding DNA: TGTGCCACCAGCAGAGGGAGGGGGAGTACCTCCGCGGGGGGCTACACCTTC. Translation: CATSRGRGSTSAGGYTF.

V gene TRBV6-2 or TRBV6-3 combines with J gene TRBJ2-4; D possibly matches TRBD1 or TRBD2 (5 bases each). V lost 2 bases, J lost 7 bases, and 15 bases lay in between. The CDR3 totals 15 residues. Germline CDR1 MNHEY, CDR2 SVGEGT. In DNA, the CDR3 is TGTGCCAGCAGTTACGTTGGGGCCTCGGGGAACATTCAGTACTTC. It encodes CASSYVGASGNIQYF.

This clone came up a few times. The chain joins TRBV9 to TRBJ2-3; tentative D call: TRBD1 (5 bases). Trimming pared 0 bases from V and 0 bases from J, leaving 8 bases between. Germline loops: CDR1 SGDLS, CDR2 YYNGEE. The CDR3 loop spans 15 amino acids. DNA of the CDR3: TGTGCCAGCAGCGTAGTTCAGGGTAGCACAGATACGCAGTATTTT. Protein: CASSVVQGSTDTQYF.

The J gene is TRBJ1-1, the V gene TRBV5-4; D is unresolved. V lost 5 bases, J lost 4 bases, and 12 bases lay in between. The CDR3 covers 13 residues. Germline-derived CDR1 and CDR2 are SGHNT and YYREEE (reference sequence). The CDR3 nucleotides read TGTGCCAGCAGACGGAATACGGGCACTGAAGCTTTCTTT. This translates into CASRRNTGTEAFF.

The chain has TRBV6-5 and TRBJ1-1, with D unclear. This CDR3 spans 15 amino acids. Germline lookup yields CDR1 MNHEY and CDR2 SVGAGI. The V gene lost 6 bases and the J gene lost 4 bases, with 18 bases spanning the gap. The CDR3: CASSPDLLESTEAFF. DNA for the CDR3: TGTGCCAGCAGCCCCGACCTCCTTGAGAGCACTGAAGCTTTCTTT.

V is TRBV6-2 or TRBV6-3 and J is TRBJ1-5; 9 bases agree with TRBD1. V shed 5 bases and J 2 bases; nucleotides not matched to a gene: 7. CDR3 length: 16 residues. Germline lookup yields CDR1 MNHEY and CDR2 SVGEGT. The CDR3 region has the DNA TGTGCCAGCAGTAAATGGACAGGGGATGGCAATCAGCCCCAGCATTTT. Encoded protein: CASSKWTGDGNQPQHF.